This T cell receptor beta chain originates from a study of response to subunit inactivated influenza vaccine. Overall study findings and caveats: T cells newly recruited by each seasonal influenza vaccination are few, the authors suggested.

TCRdb ran MiXCR on the RT-PCR reads and lists one entry per CDR3 protein. The top ten clones hold around 12% of a sample with fewer than 700,000 distinct CDR3 sequences, over 10% of them seen once. CDR3 length equals 15 residues. Germline V CDR1 and CDR2: SGHRS, YFSETQ. Between the trimmed V and J ends, which lost 0 bases and 6 bases, there was a span of 16 bases. About this clonotype itself: The antigen remains undetermined.

The J gene is TRBJ2-7, the V gene TRBV5-1; D remains unclear. The TCR sequence derives from a man aged 50 or older who received an inactivated influenza vaccine. The sample consisted of PBMCs from blood, taken more than 35 days after vaccination. Here the CDR3 reads CASSLDGQARFEQYF. The CDR3 DNA follows: TGCGCCAGCAGCTTGGACGGGCAAGCTCGATTCGAGCAGTACTTC.